These 28 T cell receptor beta chains came from one sample sequenced in a study of low-dose radiotherapy and immunotherapy resistance in tumors. Time point given: after trial treatment. Stated treatment: LDRT plus nivolumab, ipilimumab, low-dose cyclophosphamide and aspirin (RACIN trial). TRAV- and TRBV-specific primers, spanning alpha and beta chains, primed first-strand cDNA. PCR amplification of the TCRs was performed with Phusion for 20 PCR cycles, and it relied on a constant-region primer together with a V-primer adapter. TCRdb reanalysed the reads using MiXCR and keeps one entry per CDR3 protein. The table includes approximately 91,000 distinct CDR3 sequences, approximately 22% detected once. Sample: PBMCs, taken after low-dose radiotherapy plus immunotherapy. The receptors derive from a female donor with ovarian cancer.

The chain has TRBV5-4 and TRBJ2-5; the match to TRBD2 covers 7 bases. This CDR3 has 13 residues. Germline trimming cut 5 bases from V and 0 bases from J; bases unmatched to any gene: 1. Germline V gene lookup returns CDR1 SGHNT and CDR2 YYREEE (reference sequence). The DNA for the CDR3 is TGTGCCAGCAGACTAGCGAACCAAGAGACCCAGTACTTC. Its translation: CASRLANQETQYF.

This clonotype appeared many times. This chain connects TRBV7-2 to TRBJ1-3, with D uncertain. Germline V CDR1 and CDR2: SGHTA, FQGNSA. The length of the CDR3 is 13 residues. V was clipped by 1 base and J by 0 bases, with 1 base between them. The CDR3 loop is CASSLGSGNTIYF. CDR3 bases: TGTGCCAGCAGCTTAGGCTCTGGAAACACCATATATTTT.

Only a few counts were recorded for this clonotype. This may be a read error: a much more frequent sequence differs by one nucleotide. The chain carries TRBV27 and TRBJ2-7; unclear D gene. The CDR3 contains 11 residues. Germline CDR1 is MNHEY and CDR2 is SMNVEV (reference sequence). Trimming left V 7 bases short and J 7 bases short, with 11 bases between. The CDR3 region is CASTRADEQYF. CDR3 in DNA: TGTGCCAGCACAAGGGCTGATGAGCAGTACTTC.

This clonotype showed up many times. V is TRBV7-3 and J is TRBJ1-5; D is uncertain. The V end was cut by 5 bases, the J end by 3 bases, with 8 bases between. The length of the CDR3 is 13 residues. Per the germline V gene, CDR1 is SGHTA and CDR2 is FQGTGA. The CDR3 loop is CASSLRANQPQHF. CDR3 nucleotide sequence: TGTGCCAGCAGCCTACGCGCCAATCAGCCCCAGCATTTT.

This clonotype was counted many times. The rearrangement joins TRBV12-3 or TRBV12-4 to TRBJ1-3; D ambiguous. The V end lost 8 bases, the J end lost 0 bases, and 8 bases lay between the germline ends. The CDR3 totals 13 residues. The CDR3 loop is CASAQSSGNTIYF. In DNA form, the CDR3 reads TGTGCCAGCGCGCAAAGCTCTGGAAACACCATATATTTT.

The CDR3 loop is CASSPQGRYGYTF. CDR3 coding DNA: TGTGCCAGCAGTCCTCAGGGACGGTATGGCTACACCTTC. V is TRBV6-1 and J is TRBJ1-2, with D perhaps matching TRBD1 (5 bases). The ends were cut back, 5 bases at V and 5 bases at J, with 12 bases in the middle. Germline V CDR1 and CDR2: MNHNS, SASEGT. The CDR3 is made up of 13 amino acids.

This clonotype was seen ten or more times. The chain is built from TRBV4-1 and TRBJ2-7; D possibly corresponds to TRBD2 (5 bases). V was shortened by 1 base and J by 1 base, with 23 bases between the two germline ends. The germline V gene encodes CDR1 MGHRA and CDR2 YSYEKL. The CDR3 totals 19 residues. The CDR3 nucleotides read TGCGCCAGCAGCCAAGCTCTCGCCGGCGGGCTAGCTTCATCCTACGAGCAGTACTTC. Its protein is CASSQALAGGLASSYEQYF.

Many counts were recorded for this clonotype. The chain joins TRBV6-2 or TRBV6-3 to TRBJ2-2; D is perhaps TRBD1 (6 bases). The germline V and J ends were trimmed by 7 bases and 7 bases, with 13 bases remaining between them. Germline CDR1 and CDR2: MNHEY and SVGEGT. The CDR3 length is 13 residues. The CDR3 bases are TGTGCCAGCAAGGGGGTGATGGGCGGGGAGCTGTTTTTT. This encodes CASKGVMGGELFF.

This clonotype was observed at least ten times. This rearrangement joins TRBV28 to TRBJ1-5; D remains ambiguous. Germline CDR1 reads MDHEN; CDR2 reads SYDVKM. V was trimmed by 2 bases and J by 5 bases, leaving 10 bases between them. This CDR3 is built from 14 residues. The CDR3 DNA reads TGTGCCAGCAGTTTACTCGGGCTTGATCAGCCCCAGCATTTT. It is translated as CASSLLGLDQPQHF.

This clonotype was detected many times. The chain has TRBV12-3 or TRBV12-4 and TRBJ2-7, with 7 nucleotides matching TRBD1. The CDR3 length is 17 residues. With 6 bases clipped from V and 1 base from J, the junction kept 15 bases outside the gene matches. The CDR3 loop is CASSPTGIIPKSYEQYF. The CDR3 DNA follows: TGTGCCAGCAGCCCGACAGGGATCATCCCAAAATCCTACGAGCAGTACTTC.

The chain has TRBV27 and TRBJ2-1; 13 nucleotides align to TRBD2. The CDR3 is 19 amino acids. With 7 bases clipped from V and 0 bases from J, the junction kept 12 bases outside the gene matches. Germline V CDR1 and CDR2: MNHEY, SMNVEV (reference sequence). The CDR3 sequence is CASKPFGLAGEPSYNEQFF. CDR3 DNA: TGTGCCAGCAAACCCTTTGGACTAGCGGGAGAACCCTCCTACAATGAGCAGTTCTTC.

This clonotype was picked up many times. The chain has TRBV7-2 and TRBJ2-1; 12 bases match TRBD2. CDR1 is SGHTA and CDR2 is FQGNSA in the germline V gene. V shed 6 bases, J shed 4 bases, and the junction held 4 bases outside the gene matches. The CDR3 runs 15 residues. This CDR3 is CASRASGRGYNEQFF. CDR3 bases: TGTGCCAGCAGAGCTAGCGGGAGGGGTTACAATGAGCAGTTCTTC.

There are many counts of this clonotype. V and J are TRBV29-1 and TRBJ1-2; 9 nucleotides align to TRBD1. Trimming cost V 1 base and J 8 bases; bases outside gene matches: 2. The CDR3 contains 12 residues. Germline CDR1 reads SQVTM; CDR2 reads ANQGSEA. The CDR3 DNA reads as TGCAGCGTTGAAGGGACAGGGGTCGGCTACACCTTC. Its translation is CSVEGTGVGYTF.

A few counts support this clonotype. This chain connects TRBV27 to TRBJ2-5; 12 bases map to TRBD2. The CDR3 has 16 amino acids. After removal of 5 bases from V and 4 bases from J, the junction contained 8 bases not matched to a gene. CDR1 and CDR2 (germline): MNHEY, SMNVEV (reference sequence). DNA for the CDR3: TGTGCCAGCAGTAGGGCTAGCGGGAGGGCCGCAGAGACCCAGTACTTC. Translated, it gives CASSRASGRAAETQYF.

Ten or more counts support this clonotype. In DNA, the CDR3 is TGTGCCAGCAGTTGGGTCAGGGTCACGAACACTGAAGCTTTCTTT. Translated, it gives CASSWVRVTNTEAFF. The rearrangement joins TRBV6-2 or TRBV6-3 to TRBJ1-1; TRBD1 is a possible D gene (5 bases). The CDR3 runs 15 residues. The germline gives CDR1 MNHEY, CDR2 SVGEGT. V was shortened by 4 bases and J by 1 base, with 13 bases between the two germline ends.

This clonotype was counted ten times or more. The chain couples TRBV12-3 or TRBV12-4 to TRBJ1-1, with TRBD1 matching over 7 bases. The CDR3 covers 13 residues. V trimming: 5 bases; J trimming: 1 base; junction bases outside the gene matches: 1. In DNA, the CDR3 is TGTGCCAGCAGTCGGACAGGGAACACTGAAGCTTTCTTT. Its translation is CASSRTGNTEAFF.

Many counts were recorded for this clonotype. The V call is TRBV6-2 or TRBV6-3, the J call TRBJ2-3; 7 nucleotides align to TRBD2. Germline CDR1 is MNHEY and CDR2 is SVGEGT. V lost 5 bases to trimming and J lost 2 bases; unmatched junction nucleotides: 7. This CDR3 has 15 residues. The chain's CDR3 is CASSGPSGYTDTQYF. The CDR3 DNA reads TGTGCCAGCAGTGGTCCTAGCGGATACACAGATACGCAGTATTTT.

This clonotype was counted ten times or more. The chain links TRBV28 to TRBJ2-7; TRBD2 aligns across 11 bases. Germline loops: CDR1 MDHEN, CDR2 SYDVKM. The length of the CDR3 is 14 residues. The V and J ends lost 7 bases and 3 bases, in that order; junction bases with no gene match: 5. The CDR3: CASTQLAGVYEQYF. The CDR3 nucleotides read TGTGCCAGCACCCAACTAGCGGGAGTCTACGAGCAGTACTTC.

The rearrangement joins TRBV7-9 to TRBJ2-1; D unclear. This CDR3 region has 13 residues. Trimming shortened V by 11 bases and J by 10 bases, and 21 bases separated the two germline ends. Germline-derived CDR1 and CDR2 are SEHNR and FQNEAQ (reference sequence). CDR3 DNA sequence: TGTGCCGGTGACTTAGGGCTATTCCACGAGCAGTTCTTC. Translated: CAGDLGLFHEQFF. Combining the CDR3 with reference TRBV7-9 and TRBJ2-1 gives the whole variable domain DTGVSQNPRHKITKRGQNVTFRCDPISEHNRLYWYRQTLGQGPEFLTYFQNEAQLEKSRLLSDRFSAERPKGSFSTLEIQRTEQGDSAMYLCAGDLGLFHEQFFGPGTRLTVL.

In its sample, this clonotype was seen many times. The chain has TRBV20-1 and TRBJ2-3; 7 nucleotides align to TRBD2. This CDR3 spans 14 amino acids. Germline CDR1 is DFQATT and CDR2 is SNEGSKA (reference sequence). The V segment lost 2 bases and the J segment 6 bases; nucleotides outside the gene matches: 8. CDR3 bases: TGCAGTGCTAGATACCGCGGGAGTTCTGATACGCAGTATTTT. It translates to CSARYRGSSDTQYF.

At least ten counts were recorded for this clonotype. The rearrangement joins TRBV19 to TRBJ2-3, with D maybe TRBD2 (5 bases). There are 13 residues in the CDR3. Per germline, CDR1 LNHDA and CDR2 SQIVND (reference sequence). The ends were cut back, 6 bases at V and 2 bases at J, with 9 bases in the middle. The CDR3 spells CASRTTYTDTQYF. CDR3 coding DNA: TGTGCCAGTAGGACTACTTACACAGATACGCAGTATTTT.

Many counts were recorded for this clonotype. CDR3 residues: CSASRVGARAEAFF. In DNA form, the CDR3 reads TGCAGTGCCTCGCGTGTTGGAGCTCGTGCTGAAGCTTTCTTT. The chain joins TRBV20-1 to TRBJ1-1; D is ambiguous. Trimming took off 6 bases at V and 6 bases at J, with 20 bases between the two ends. The V gene's germline CDR1 is DFQATT and CDR2 SNEGSKA (reference sequence). This CDR3 spans 14 amino acids.

The table lists this clonotype with many counts. The chain carries TRBV4-1 and TRBJ1-6, with D hard to call. Germline loops: CDR1 MGHRA, CDR2 YSYEKL. V was cut by 0 bases and J by 7 bases, with 7 bases left in between. The CDR3 length is 14 residues. CDR3 nucleotide sequence: TGCGCCAGCAGCCAAGACCGGGGAAATTCACCCCTCCACTTT. Its translation: CASSQDRGNSPLHF.

This clonotype was recorded at least ten times. The genes are TRBV21-1 and TRBJ2-3; TRBD1 is the table's D call and was not checked against the DNA. TRBV21-1 is flagged as a pseudogene. The CDR3 sequence is 13 residues long. The chain's CDR3 is CASSNEGTDTQYF. The CDR3 coding sequence is TGTGCCAGCAGCAATGAGGGGACAGATACGCAGTATTTT.

This clonotype was counted many times. This sequence joins TRBV11-2 and TRBJ2-1; D not resolved. The CDR3 totals 20 residues. V shed 5 bases and J shed 0 bases, with 26 bases lying between them. CDR1 and CDR2 from the germline V gene are SGHAT and FQNNGV. DNA of the CDR3: TGTGCCAGCAGCGGCCGGTACAGCTCAGTGCGGACCCCCTCCTACAATGAGCAGTTCTTC. It codes for CASSGRYSSVRTPSYNEQFF.

This clonotype was counted many times. V and J are TRBV5-1 and TRBJ2-3; D gene ambiguous. CDR3 size: 13 residues. Trimming shortened V by 2 bases and J by 0 bases, and 4 bases separated the two germline ends. Germline V gene data show CDR1 as SGHRS and CDR2 as YFSETQ. The CDR3 nucleotides are TGCGCCAGCAGCTTAGGGAGCACAGATACGCAGTATTTT. This gives the protein CASSLGSTDTQYF.

As concerns this clonotype: A far larger clone is one base from this, pointing to a likely read error. The chain has TRBV5-3 and TRBJ2-2; 9 bases align to TRBD1. TRBV5-3 is reported as an ORF; its role is uncertain. This CDR3 region has 16 residues. The V segment lost 8 bases and the J segment 7 bases; nucleotides outside the gene matches: 15. CDR3 DNA sequence: TGTGCCAGCAGACCTACCCGACAGGGGGGCATCGGGGAGCTGTTTTTT. Translated: CASRPTRQGGIGELFF.

This clonotype was detected many times. The V and J genes are TRBV7-2 and TRBJ2-4; D is possibly TRBD1 or TRBD2 (6 bases each). The CDR3 is 18 amino acids. Per germline, CDR1 SGHTA and CDR2 FQGNSA. The V gene lost 3 bases and the J gene lost 5 bases, with 23 bases spanning the gap. CDR3 sequence: CASSFYRGGQGRQNIQYF. In DNA form, the CDR3 reads TGTGCCAGCAGCTTTTATCGTGGGGGGCAGGGGAGGCAAAACATTCAGTACTTC. The full variable domain, rest sourced from reference TRBV7-2 and TRBJ2-4, is GAGVSQSPSNKVTEKGKDVELRCDPISGHTALYWYRQSLGQGLEFLIYFQGNSAPDKSGLPSDRFSAERTGGSVSTLTIQRTQQEDSAVYLCASSFYRGGQGRQNIQYFGAGTRLSVL.